The rows below give T cell receptor beta chains drawn from one sample of a study of human T cells and chemical hapten exposure. Via MiXCR, TCRdb re-called the RACE reads, giving one row per CDR3 protein. The table records about 190,000 distinct CDR3 sequences, 20% to 25% of them present only once. The sample was whole blood, taken in connection with sensitization to the hapten diphenylcyclopropenone (DPC). The receptors derive from a middle-aged woman with alopecia areata. Some clones in this sample may be carry-over from other donors' samples. Each CDR3 is given with its conserved first and last residue. The D gene is left open where the match is weak. Some rows mark clone size as missing; the rest say once, few, many or name a class of expanded clone.

d_call j_call v_call clone_size cdr3_nt cdr3_aa
NA TRBJ1-5 TRBV6-6 few TGTGCCAGCAGTTACTCGTGGGCTGAGGGCAATCAGCCCCAGCATTTT CASSYSWAEGNQPQHF
TRBD1 TRBJ1-5 TRBV7-2 NA TGTGCCAGCAGCTTAAGACAGGGGTCTAGCAATCAGCCCCAGCATTTT CASSLRQGSSNQPQHF
TRBD1 TRBJ2-5 TRBV29-1 few TGCAGCGTGGACAGGGGGCGCAGTAAGACCCAGTACTTC CSVDRGRSKTQYF
TRBD1 TRBJ2-5 TRBV6-6 few TGTGCCAGCAGTCCCAACAGGGGGTACATAGAGACCCAGTACTTC CASSPNRGYIETQYF
TRBD1 TRBJ2-7 TRBV7-8 NA TGTGCCAGCAGCTCATCCCGGGACAGGGTCCAAGAGCAGTACTTC CASSSSRDRVQEQYF
NA TRBJ2-2 TRBV6-5 NA TGTGCCAGCAGGTTAGGGGCTCCCGGGGAGCTGTTTTTT CASRLGAPGELFF
NA TRBJ1-3 TRBV5-1 NA TGCGCCAGCAGCGGAACAGGGAGCTCTGGAAACACCATATATTTT CASSGTGSSGNTIYF
NA TRBJ2-5 TRBV28 many TGTGCCAGCAGTTCAGGGTTCGATACCCAGTACTTC CASSSGFDTQYF
NA TRBJ1-3 TRBV20-1 NA TGCAGTGCCAACGGGGGAACTGGAAACACCATATATTTT CSANGGTGNTIYF
NA TRBJ1-1 TRBV7-9 few TGTGCCAGCAGCCCGGCCCGGCGGGCTGAAGCTTTCTTT CASSPARRAEAFF
NA TRBJ1-1 TRBV6-5 NA TGTGCCAGCAGTAGGGGGGGCACTGAAGCTTTCTTT CASSRGGTEAFF
NA TRBJ2-1 TRBV7-2 few TGTGCCAGCAGCACGCTAGCGTTCCCTTACAATGAGCAGTTCTTC CASSTLAFPYNEQFF
TRBD2 TRBJ2-1 TRBV27 NA TGTGCCAGCCGACTAGCGCACAATGAGCAGTTCTTC CASRLAHNEQFF
NA TRBJ1-3 TRBV6-5 once TGTGCCAGCAGTTACACCCAATGGGGAACTGGAAACACCATATATTTT CASSYTQWGTGNTIYF
NA TRBJ1-2 TRBV7-9 few TGTGCCAGCAGCTCCGTTCAGGGCCCTTATGGCTACACCTTC CASSSVQGPYGYTF
NA TRBJ2-3 TRBV4-3 many TGCGCCAGCAGCCAAACAGTCGCAACTATCTCAGATACGCAGTATTTT CASSQTVATISDTQYF
NA TRBJ1-4 TRBV20-1 few TGCAGTGCTAGAGATCGGGGGCCCGCAACTAATGAAAAACTGTTTTTT CSARDRGPATNEKLFF
TRBD1 TRBJ1-1 TRBV4-2 few TGTGCCAGCAGCCAAGGACAGGGCATGAACACTGAAGCTTTCTTT CASSQGQGMNTEAFF